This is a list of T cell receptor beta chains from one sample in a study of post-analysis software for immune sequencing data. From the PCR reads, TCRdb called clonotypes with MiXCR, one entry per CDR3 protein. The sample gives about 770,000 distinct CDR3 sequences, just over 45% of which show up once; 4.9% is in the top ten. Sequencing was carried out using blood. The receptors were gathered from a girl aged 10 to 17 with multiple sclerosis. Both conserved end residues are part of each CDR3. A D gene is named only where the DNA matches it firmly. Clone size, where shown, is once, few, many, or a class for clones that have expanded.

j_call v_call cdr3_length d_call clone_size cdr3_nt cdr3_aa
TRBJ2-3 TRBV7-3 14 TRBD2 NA TGTGCCAGCAGCTCGGGACTACAACCAGATACGCAGTATTTT CASSSGLQPDTQYF
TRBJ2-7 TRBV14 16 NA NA TGTGCCAGCAGCCAAGAGAACTGGGGGCGCCCCTACGAGCAGTACTTC CASSQENWGRPYEQYF
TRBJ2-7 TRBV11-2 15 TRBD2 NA TGTGCCAGCAGCTTGGATGAACTAGCGGCCTACGAGCAGTACTTC CASSLDELAAYEQYF
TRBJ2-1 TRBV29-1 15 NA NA TGCAGCGTTGGTTCTGGGACCTTACCCTACAATGAGCAGTTCTTC CSVGSGTLPYNEQFF
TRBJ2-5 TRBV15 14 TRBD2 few TGTGCCACCAGCAGAGGACTAGCGGAAGAGACCCAGTACTTC CATSRGLAEETQYF
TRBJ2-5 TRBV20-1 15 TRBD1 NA TGCAGTGCTAGCGTCCCTGGGACAGGGGAAGAGACCCAGTACTTC CSASVPGTGEETQYF
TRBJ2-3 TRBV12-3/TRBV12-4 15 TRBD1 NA TGTGCCAGCAGTTCATACGGGACAGACCCCGATACGCAGTATTTT CASSSYGTDPDTQYF
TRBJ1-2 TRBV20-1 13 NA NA TGCAGTGCCATTCCCGGGGTGGGGTATGGCTACACCTTC CSAIPGVGYGYTF
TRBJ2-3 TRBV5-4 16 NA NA TGTGCCAGCAGCCCCCTTCGGGGGCTTAGCACAGATACGCAGTATTTT CASSPLRGLSTDTQYF
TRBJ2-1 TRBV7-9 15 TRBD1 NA TGTGCCAGCAGCTTAATGAAGGGGGCGTGGGATGAGCAGTTCTTC CASSLMKGAWDEQFF
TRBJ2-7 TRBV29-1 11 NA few TGCAGCGTTGCGTGGGAATACGAGCAGTACTTC CSVAWEYEQYF
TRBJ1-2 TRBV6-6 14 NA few TGTGCCAGCAGTTACCCCCGGAACGGGGATGGCTACACCTTC CASSYPRNGDGYTF
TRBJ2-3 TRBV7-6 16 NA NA TGTGCCAGCACACCCCTAGTAGCGAGTGGCACAGATACGCAGTATTTT CASTPLVASGTDTQYF
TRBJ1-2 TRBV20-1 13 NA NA TGCAGTGCGCCGGGCGATGGAGGGTATGGCTACACCTTC CSAPGDGGYGYTF
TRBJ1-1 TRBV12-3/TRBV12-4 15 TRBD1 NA TGTGCCAGCACCATCCGGGCAGGGGGCAACACTGAAGCTTTCTTT CASTIRAGGNTEAFF
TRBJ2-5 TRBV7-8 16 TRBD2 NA TGTGCCAGCAGCCAAACCGGGGCTAGCGGGCAAGAGACCCAGTACTTC CASSQTGASGQETQYF
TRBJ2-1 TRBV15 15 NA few TGTGCCACCAGCAGAGATAGGGGGGGGCACAATGAGCAGTTCTTC CATSRDRGGHNEQFF
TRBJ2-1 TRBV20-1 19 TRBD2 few TGCAGTGCTAGAGTGCAGGGCGGAGGGACTAGCGGGAACTACAATGAGCAGTTCTTC CSARVQGGGTSGNYNEQFF
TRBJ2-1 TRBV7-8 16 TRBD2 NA TGTGCCAGCAGCTTATTAAGAGCGGGAGGGTACAATGAGCAGTTCTTC CASSLLRAGGYNEQFF
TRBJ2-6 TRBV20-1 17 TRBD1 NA TGCAGTGCGCTTAGGACAGGGGGCAGCTCTGGGGCCAACGTCCTGACTTTC CSALRTGGSSGANVLTF
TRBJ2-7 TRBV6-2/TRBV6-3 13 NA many TGTGCCAGCAGTTACCGGGAGAATGACGAGCAGTACTTC CASSYRENDEQYF
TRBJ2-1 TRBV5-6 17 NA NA TGTGCCAGCAGCTTGTGGGTGACCCCCAGAGCCTACAATGAGCAGTTCTTC CASSLWVTPRAYNEQFF
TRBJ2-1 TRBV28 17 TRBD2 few TGTGCCAGCAGTTCCACCGGGACTAGCATCTCCTACAATGAGCAGTTCTTC CASSSTGTSISYNEQFF
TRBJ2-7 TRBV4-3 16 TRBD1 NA TGCGCCAGCAGCCAAGAGTGGGCAGGGGGCTACTACGAGCAGTACTTC CASSQEWAGGYYEQYF
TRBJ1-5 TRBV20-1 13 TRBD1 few TGCAGTGCTAGGACAGGGAGGCAACAGCCCCAGCATTTT CSARTGRQQPQHF
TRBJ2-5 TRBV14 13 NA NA TGTGCCAGCAGCCAAGTGATTGGCAATGAGCAGTACTTC CASSQVIGNEQYF
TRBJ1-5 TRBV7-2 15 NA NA TGTGCCGGCAGCTTAGCGCTGGGCCAAGATCAGCCCCAGCATTTT CAGSLALGQDQPQHF
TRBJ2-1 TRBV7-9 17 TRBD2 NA TGTGCCAGCAGCGCACGCGGAGCGGGAGTGAGCTACAATGAGCAGTTCTTC CASSARGAGVSYNEQFF
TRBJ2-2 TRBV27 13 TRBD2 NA TGTGCCAGCAGTCCCCGGACTAGCGGGGAGCTGTTTTTT CASSPRTSGELFF
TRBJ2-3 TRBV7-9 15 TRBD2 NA TGTGCCAGCAGCTTAGGGCGGGAGGTCCCAGATACGCAGTATTTT CASSLGREVPDTQYF
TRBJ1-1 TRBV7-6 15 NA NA TGTGCCAGCAGCTTAGAGGTGGACATGAACACTGAAGCTTTCTTT CASSLEVDMNTEAFF
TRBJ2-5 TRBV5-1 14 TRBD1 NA TGCGCCAGCAGCTTTGGTGACAGGGAGGAGACCCAGTACTTC CASSFGDREETQYF
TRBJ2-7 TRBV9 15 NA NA TGTGCCAGCAGCCCCCGAGCGGGTCTAGCCTACGAGCAGTACTTC CASSPRAGLAYEQYF
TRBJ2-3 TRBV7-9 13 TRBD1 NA TGTGCCAGCAGCCCAGGGACAGCCGATACGCAGTATTTT CASSPGTADTQYF
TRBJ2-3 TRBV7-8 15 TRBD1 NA TGTGCCAGCAGCAGGACAGGGGCCCTCACAGATACGCAGTATTTT CASSRTGALTDTQYF
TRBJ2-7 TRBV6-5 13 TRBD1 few TGTGCCAGCCGACAGGGGTCTACCTACGAGCAGTACTTC CASRQGSTYEQYF
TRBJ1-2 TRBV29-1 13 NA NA TGCAGCGTTGGAGCGGACAGTCCCTATGGCTACACCTTC CSVGADSPYGYTF
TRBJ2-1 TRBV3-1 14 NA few TGTGCCAGCAAGGGAGGAGTAGCGCACAATGAGCAGTTCTTC CASKGGVAHNEQFF
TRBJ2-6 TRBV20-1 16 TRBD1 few TGCAGTGCTAAGGGACAGGATCTAGCTGGGGCCAACGTCCTGACTTTC CSAKGQDLAGANVLTF
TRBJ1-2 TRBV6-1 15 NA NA TGTGCCAGCAGTGAAGGCCGCCGAGCTAACTATGGCTACACCTTC CASSEGRRANYGYTF
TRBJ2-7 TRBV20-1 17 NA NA TGCAGTGCTACGGGTCTATCGCCTCGAATCCATAGATACGAGCAGTACTTC CSATGLSPRIHRYEQYF
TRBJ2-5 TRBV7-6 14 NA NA TGTGCCAGCAGCTGCGGTGGGGGTCAAGAGACCCAGTACTTC CASSCGGGQETQYF
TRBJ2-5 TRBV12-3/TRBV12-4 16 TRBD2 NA TGTGCCAGCAGTCGGAGGGGACTAGCGGGAGAAGAGACCCAGTACTTC CASSRRGLAGEETQYF
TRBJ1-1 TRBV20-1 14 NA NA TGCAGTGCTAGAGATAGGTCAGAAAACACTGAAGCTTTCTTT CSARDRSENTEAFF
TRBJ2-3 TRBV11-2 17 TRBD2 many TGTGCCAGCAGCTTGGGGCTACTAGCGGGAAGTTCAGATACGCAGTATTTT CASSLGLLAGSSDTQYF
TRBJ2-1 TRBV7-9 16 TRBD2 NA TGTGCCAGCAGCCCCACAGCGGGAGGGCAGGGGAATGAGCAGTTCTTC CASSPTAGGQGNEQFF
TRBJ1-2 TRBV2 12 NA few TGTGCCAGCGCACGACTTATGGGTGGCTACACCTTC CASARLMGGYTF
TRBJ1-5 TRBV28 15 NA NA TGTGCCAGCAGTTTCCCCGGGAGAGGCAATCAGCCCCAGCATTTT CASSFPGRGNQPQHF
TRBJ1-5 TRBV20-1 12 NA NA TGCAGTGCGTCCAGGGAGAATCAGCCCCAGCATTTT CSASRENQPQHF
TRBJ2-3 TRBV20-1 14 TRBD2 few TGCAGTGCTAGTGTGGTAGCGGGAGCAGATACGCAGTATTTT CSASVVAGADTQYF
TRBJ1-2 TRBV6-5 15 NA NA TGTGCCAGCAGTTACTCGCGGCAGGCCGACAGTGGCTACACCTTC CASSYSRQADSGYTF
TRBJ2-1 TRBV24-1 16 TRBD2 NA TGTGCCACCAGTGATTTGCTAGCGGGAGGTATCAATGAGCAGTTCTTC CATSDLLAGGINEQFF